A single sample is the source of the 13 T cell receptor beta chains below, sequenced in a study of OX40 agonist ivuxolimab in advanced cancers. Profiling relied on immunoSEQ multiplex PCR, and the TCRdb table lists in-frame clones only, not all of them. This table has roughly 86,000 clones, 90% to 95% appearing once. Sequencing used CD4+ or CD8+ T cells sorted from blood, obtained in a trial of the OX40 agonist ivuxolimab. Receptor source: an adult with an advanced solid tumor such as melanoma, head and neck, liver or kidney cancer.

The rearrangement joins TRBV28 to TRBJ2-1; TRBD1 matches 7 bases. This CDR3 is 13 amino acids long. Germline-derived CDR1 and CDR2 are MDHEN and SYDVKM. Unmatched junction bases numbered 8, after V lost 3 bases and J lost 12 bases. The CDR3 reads CASSFRAGGRQFF. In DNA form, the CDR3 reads TGTGCCAGCAGTTTTAGGGCAGGGGGAAGGCAGTTCTTC.

In nucleotides, the CDR3 is TGTGCCAGCAGTTTGGCTCGGGTCACCGGGGAGCTGTTTTTT. Translation: CASSLARVTGELFF. The chain joins TRBV27 to TRBJ2-2; D is ambiguous. V was clipped by 3 bases and J by 4 bases, with 9 bases between them. CDR3 length: 14 residues. Germline CDR1 is MNHEY and CDR2 is SMNVEV (reference sequence).

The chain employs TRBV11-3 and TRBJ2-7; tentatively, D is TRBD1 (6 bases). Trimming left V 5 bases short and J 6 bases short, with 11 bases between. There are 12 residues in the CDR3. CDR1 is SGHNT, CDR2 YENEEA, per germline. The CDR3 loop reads CASSPHRAEQYF. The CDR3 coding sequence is TGTGCCAGCAGCCCACACAGGGCCGAGCAGTACTTC.

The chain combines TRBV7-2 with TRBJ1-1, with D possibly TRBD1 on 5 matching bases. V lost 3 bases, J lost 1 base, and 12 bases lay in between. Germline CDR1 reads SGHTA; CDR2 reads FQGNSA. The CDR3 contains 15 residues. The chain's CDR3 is CASSFWGGANTEAFF. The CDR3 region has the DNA TGTGCCAGCAGCTTCTGGGGAGGGGCGAACACTGAAGCTTTCTTT.

The CDR3 loop reads CASSFQGLNTEAFF. CDR3 DNA sequence: TGTGCCAGCAGTTTTCAGGGTTTGAACACTGAAGCTTTCTTT. The chain uses TRBV28 and TRBJ1-1; D might be TRBD1 (5 bases). Deletions cut 3 bases from V and 0 bases from J, with 8 bases between. The CDR3 is 14 residues long. The germline V gene has CDR1 MDHEN and CDR2 SYDVKM.

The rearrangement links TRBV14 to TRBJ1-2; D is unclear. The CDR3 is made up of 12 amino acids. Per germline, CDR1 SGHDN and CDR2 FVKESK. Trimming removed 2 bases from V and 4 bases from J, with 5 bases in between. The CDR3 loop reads CASSQSRYGYTF. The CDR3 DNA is TGTGCCAGCAGCCAAAGCCGCTATGGCTACACCTTC.

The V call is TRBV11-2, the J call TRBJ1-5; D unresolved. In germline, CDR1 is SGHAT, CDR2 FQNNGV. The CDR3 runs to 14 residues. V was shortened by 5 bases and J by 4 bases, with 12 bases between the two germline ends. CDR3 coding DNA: TGTGCCAGCAGCCATGGACGGGGAAATCAGCCCCAGCATTTT. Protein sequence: CASSHGRGNQPQHF.

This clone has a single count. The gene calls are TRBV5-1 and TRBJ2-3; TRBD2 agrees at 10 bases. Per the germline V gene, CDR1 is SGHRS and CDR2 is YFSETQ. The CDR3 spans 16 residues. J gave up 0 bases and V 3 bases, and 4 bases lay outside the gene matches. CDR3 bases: TGCGCCAGCAGCTCAACGACTAGCGGGAGCACAGATACGCAGTATTTT. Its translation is CASSSTTSGSTDTQYF.

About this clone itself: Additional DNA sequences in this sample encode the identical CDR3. The CDR3 spells CAAGLAEAYEQYF. The CDR3, as DNA: TGTGCCGCCGGACTAGCGGAAGCCTACGAGCAGTACTTC. This chain uses TRBV10-3 with TRBJ2-7; TRBD2 aligns across 10 bases. V gave up 11 bases and J gave up 2 bases; unmatched junction bases: 6. The germline gives CDR1 ENHRY, CDR2 SYGVKD. The CDR3 runs 13 residues.

This CDR3 is CASSYSTGEETQYF. As DNA, the CDR3 is TGTGCCAGCAGTTACTCGACGGGGGAAGAGACCCAGTACTTC. This chain connects TRBV6-5 to TRBJ2-5; TRBD2 is a possible D gene (6 bases). The germline V gene has CDR1 MNHEY and CDR2 SVGAGI. The CDR3 length is 14 residues. V was clipped by 0 bases and J by 3 bases, with 8 bases between them.

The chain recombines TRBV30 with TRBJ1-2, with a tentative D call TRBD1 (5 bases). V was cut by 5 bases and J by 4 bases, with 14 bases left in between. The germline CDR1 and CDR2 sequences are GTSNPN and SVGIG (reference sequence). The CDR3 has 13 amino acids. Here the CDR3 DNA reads TGTGCCTGGGCGAAACAGGCGGCCTATGGCTACACCTTC. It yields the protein CAWAKQAAYGYTF.

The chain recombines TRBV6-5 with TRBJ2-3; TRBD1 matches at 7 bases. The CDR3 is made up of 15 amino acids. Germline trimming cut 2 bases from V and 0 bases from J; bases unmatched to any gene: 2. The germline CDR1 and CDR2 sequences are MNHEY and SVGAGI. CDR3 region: CASSYRDRSTDTQYF. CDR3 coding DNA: TGTGCCAGCAGTTACAGGGACAGAAGCACAGATACGCAGTATTTT.

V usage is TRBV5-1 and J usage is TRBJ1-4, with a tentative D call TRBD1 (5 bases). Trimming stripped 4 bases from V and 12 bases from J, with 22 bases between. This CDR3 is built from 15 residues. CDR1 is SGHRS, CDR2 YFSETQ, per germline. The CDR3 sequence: CASSADPGSPQELFF. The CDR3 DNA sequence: TGCGCCAGCAGCGCTGACCCGGGATCTCCACAGGAACTGTTTTTT.